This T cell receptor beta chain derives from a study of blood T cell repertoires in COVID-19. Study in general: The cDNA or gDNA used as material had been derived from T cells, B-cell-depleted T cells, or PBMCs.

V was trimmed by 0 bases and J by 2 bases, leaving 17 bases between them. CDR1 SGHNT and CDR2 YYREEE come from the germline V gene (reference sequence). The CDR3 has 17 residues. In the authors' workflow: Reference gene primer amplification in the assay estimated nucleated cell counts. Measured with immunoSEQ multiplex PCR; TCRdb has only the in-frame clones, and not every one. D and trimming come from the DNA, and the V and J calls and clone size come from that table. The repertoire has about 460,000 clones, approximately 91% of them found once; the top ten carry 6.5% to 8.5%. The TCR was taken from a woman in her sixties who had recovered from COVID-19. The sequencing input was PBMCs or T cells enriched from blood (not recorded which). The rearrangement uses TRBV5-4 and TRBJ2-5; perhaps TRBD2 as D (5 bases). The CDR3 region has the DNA TGTGCCAGCAGCTTGGATGTCCAAAGAGGAGGTCAAGAGACCCAGTACTTC. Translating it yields CASSLDVQRGGQETQYF.